The T cell receptor (beta chain) described here comes from a study of chemoradiotherapy in HPV16-positive cancers. Study-wide findings and caveats: Non-HPV-specific T cells did not expand in tumors during treatment, whereas candidate HPV-specific clones and E7-related motifs did. In HPV16-positive patients, HPV-responsive T-cell expansion tracked better recurrence-free survival.

The assay was immunoSEQ multiplex PCR, and TCRdb's table has in-frame clones only and misses some. Of 35,000 to 45,000 clones in the sample, under 80% were seen once. Notes on this clone: What it recognizes is unknown.

Repertoires were sampled repeatedly during chemoradiotherapy. The sample here was blood, taken from a patient who underwent chemoradiotherapy. The sequence derives from a human donor with HPV-associated anogenital cancer.

CDR3 amino acids: CASSLTGQLSGYTF. Written as DNA, the CDR3 is TGTGCCAGCAGCTTAACAGGACAACTATCTGGCTACACCTTC. This chain links TRBV7-2 with TRBJ1-2; D is perhaps TRBD1 (5 bases). This CDR3 comprises 14 residues. V was shortened by 2 bases and J by 7 bases, with 14 bases between the two germline ends. The germline CDR1 and CDR2 sequences are SGHTA and FQGNSA. Combining the CDR3 with reference TRBV7-2 and TRBJ1-2 gives the whole variable domain GAGVSQSPSNKVTEKGKDVELRCDPISGHTALYWYRQSLGQGLEFLIYFQGNSAPDKSGLPSDRFSAERTGGSVSTLTIQRTQQEDSAVYLCASSLTGQLSGYTFGSGTRLTVV.